The 20 T cell receptor beta chains below were found in one sample sequenced in a study of naive and memory T cell subsets. General study points: Possibly reflecting memory cells re-expressing CD45RA, a few larger clonotypes occurred in naive repertoires, especially CD8.

Both TRBC1 and TRBC2 were covered by a beta constant-region primer of two equimolar oligonucleotides. Four rounds of PCR amplified the ligated cDNA using nested alpha and beta constant-region primers plus SP2. TCRdb independently ran MiXCR on the UMI-ligation and nested PCR reads; one entry per CDR3 protein. Counted here are roughly 100,000 distinct CDR3 sequences, roughly 15% occurring once; the ten biggest clones make up 2.8%. Their target antigens are unknown. Material: naive CD8+ T cells from blood. These receptors originate from a human donor in good health.

This clonotype was recorded at least ten times. The rearrangement uses TRBV29-1 and TRBJ2-3; D may match TRBD1 or TRBD2 (5 bases each). Per the germline V gene, CDR1 is SQVTM and CDR2 is ANQGSEA. Trimming stripped 3 bases from V and 3 bases from J, with 22 bases between. The CDR3 has 17 amino acids. This CDR3 is CSVEFYTGLELTDTQYF. DNA for the CDR3: TGCAGCGTTGAGTTTTATACGGGGCTCGAATTGACAGATACGCAGTATTTT.

The J gene is TRBJ2-7, the V gene TRBV12-3 or TRBV12-4; TRBD2 aligns across 11 bases. The trim removed 3 bases at V and 2 bases at J, leaving 3 bases unmatched. CDR3 length equals 15 residues. The CDR3: CASSFGTSGAYEQYF. Written as DNA, the CDR3 is TGTGCCAGCAGTTTTGGGACTAGCGGAGCCTACGAGCAGTACTTC.

The chain recombines TRBV20-1 with TRBJ2-7; 7 nucleotides align to TRBD2. CDR1 and CDR2 from the germline V gene are DFQATT and SNEGSKA (reference sequence). The CDR3 extends over 15 amino acids. After removal of 3 bases from V and 3 bases from J, the junction contained 11 bases not matched to a gene. CDR3 bases: TGCAGTGCTAGTACGGCGCTGGGGGGGATCTACGAGCAGTACTTC. It codes for CSASTALGGIYEQYF.

This clonotype came up many times. The V call is TRBV11-2, the J call TRBJ2-1; D may be TRBD1 or TRBD2 (5 bases each). CDR3 length: 18 residues. The ends were cut back, 1 base at V and 0 bases at J, with 16 bases in the middle. Germline lookup yields CDR1 SGHAT and CDR2 FQNNGV. The CDR3 region has the DNA TGTGCCAGCAGCTTAGGGGCAGGGCGGGTAAGCTCCTACAATGAGCAGTTCTTC. Translation gives CASSLGAGRVSSYNEQFF.

The V and J genes are TRBV14 and TRBJ2-1; TRBD2 is a possible D gene (5 bases). The CDR3 extends over 15 amino acids. Trimming took off 2 bases at V and 2 bases at J, with 10 bases between the two ends. CDR1 and CDR2 (germline): SGHDN, FVKESK. This chain's CDR3 is CASSQRLAAYNEQFF. Written as DNA, the CDR3 is TGTGCCAGCAGCCAACGGCTAGCCGCCTACAATGAGCAGTTCTTC.

This chain joins TRBV27 and TRBJ1-5; no definite D call. The CDR3 has 13 residues. Trimming stripped 4 bases from V and 0 bases from J, with 4 bases between. Germline V CDR1 and CDR2: MNHEY, SMNVEV (reference sequence). CDR3 bases: TGTGCCAGCAGTTCTAGTAGCAATCAGCCCCAGCATTTT. As protein: CASSSSSNQPQHF.

The CDR3 DNA follows: TGCGCCAGCAGCTCAGGGACTAGCCCCATAGATACGCAGTATTTT. This gives the protein CASSSGTSPIDTQYF. V and J are TRBV5-1 and TRBJ2-3, with 9 bases fitting TRBD2. Trimming at V came to 3 bases and at J to 5 bases, leaving 7 bases not matched to a gene. CDR1 SGHRS and CDR2 YFSETQ come from the germline V gene. The CDR3 is 15 amino acids.

This clonotype was seen ten or more times. The rearrangement joins TRBV15 to TRBJ2-1, with 13 bases aligning to TRBD2. Germline-derived CDR1 and CDR2 are LNHNV and YYDKDF (reference sequence). J gave up 5 bases and V 1 base, and 8 bases lay outside the gene matches. The CDR3 covers 18 residues. Here the CDR3 DNA reads TGTGCCACCAGCAGAGGGACTAGCGGGAGTTCGGGACACAATGAGCAGTTCTTC. Translating it yields CATSRGTSGSSGHNEQFF.

This clonotype showed up just a few times. V usage is TRBV12-5 and J usage is TRBJ2-1; 10 bases line up with TRBD1. CDR1 and CDR2 (germline): LGHNT, FRNRAP. V lost 6 bases to trimming and J lost 2 bases; unmatched junction nucleotides: 4. This CDR3 is built from 15 residues. This CDR3 is CASGPGTGAYNEQFF. CDR3 coding DNA: TGTGCTAGTGGACCTGGGACAGGGGCCTACAATGAGCAGTTCTTC.

This chain uses TRBV12-3 or TRBV12-4 with TRBJ1-1; weak D call: TRBD1 (6 bases). V shed 8 bases and J shed 8 bases, with 12 bases lying between them. The CDR3 spans 11 residues. CDR3 coding DNA: TGTGCCAGCCGGGGCGGGACAGAAGCTTTCTTT. Translation: CASRGGTEAFF.

The chain has TRBV6-6 and TRBJ1-1; a weak D match, TRBD1 (5 bases). The ends were cut back, 7 bases at V and 6 bases at J, with 12 bases in the middle. The CDR3 spans 12 residues. In germline, CDR1 is MNHNY, CDR2 SVGAGI (reference sequence). This CDR3 is CASTAGVPEAFF. CDR3 nucleotides: TGTGCCAGCACCGCGGGGGTCCCTGAAGCTTTCTTT.

This clonotype came up a few times. This chain connects TRBV5-5 to TRBJ2-3; tentatively, D is TRBD1 (6 bases). CDR1 and CDR2 (germline): SGHKS, YYEKEE (reference sequence). With 0 bases removed from V and 4 bases from J, the gap between germline ends came to 9 bases. CDR3 length equals 14 residues. The CDR3: CASSLGGGSDTQYF. Written as DNA, the CDR3 is TGTGCCAGCAGCTTGGGAGGGGGTTCAGATACGCAGTATTTT.

The genes are TRBV15 and TRBJ2-3; D uncertain. With 0 bases removed from V and 5 bases from J, the gap between germline ends came to 3 bases. From germline, CDR1 is LNHNV and CDR2 YYDKDF (reference sequence). CDR3 length: 12 amino acids. The CDR3 sequence: CATSRERDTQYF. CDR3 coding DNA: TGTGCCACCAGCAGAGAACGAGATACGCAGTATTTT.

This clonotype was observed a handful of times. The V and J genes are TRBV4-2 and TRBJ1-6, with D uncertain. Looked up from germline, CDR1 is LGHNA and CDR2 is YNFKEQ. Trimming left V 1 base short and J 6 bases short, with 10 bases between. The CDR3 extends over 15 amino acids. The CDR3 DNA sequence: TGTGCCAGCAGCCAAGGTGAGGCCGCTAATTCACCCCTCCACTTT. Translating gives CASSQGEAANSPLHF.

This clonotype was found a few times. This chain links TRBV4-1 with TRBJ1-2; D gene unclear. Germline V gene data show CDR1 as MGHRA and CDR2 as YSYEKL. Trimming pared 1 base from V and 2 bases from J, leaving 5 bases between. CDR3 length equals 13 residues. CDR3: CASSQGENYGYTF. CDR3 nucleotides: TGCGCCAGCAGCCAAGGTGAAAACTATGGCTACACCTTC.

In this sample, this clonotype turned up many times. The CDR3 DNA follows: TGTGCCTGGGGACAGGGGGCGATTGAGCAGTACTTC. Translating it yields CAWGQGAIEQYF. The genes are TRBV30 and TRBJ2-7, with 11 bases identical to TRBD1. The germline V gene encodes CDR1 GTSNPN and CDR2 SVGIG (reference sequence). Trimming removed 5 bases from V and 7 bases from J; junction bases left unmatched: 4. This CDR3 contains 12 residues. Combining the CDR3 with reference TRBV30 and TRBJ2-7 gives the whole variable domain SQTIHQWPATLVQPVGSPLSLECTVEGTSNPNLYWYRQAAGRGLQLLFYSVGIGQISSEVPQNLSASRPQDRQFILSSKKLLLSDSGFYLCAWGQGAIEQYFGPGTRLTVT.

The table lists this clonotype with a few counts. CDR3 in DNA: TGTGCCAGCAGTTTAAATCCAAAACTAGCGCAAACAGATACGCAGTATTTT. It codes for CASSLNPKLAQTDTQYF. This chain uses TRBV28 with TRBJ2-3; 7 positions agree with TRBD2. V lost 2 bases, J lost 3 bases, and 11 bases stayed unmatched. This CDR3 contains 17 residues. Germline loops: CDR1 MDHEN, CDR2 SYDVKM.

This clonotype has a handful of counts. V usage is TRBV4-1 and J usage is TRBJ1-2; D gene unclear. From germline, CDR1 is MGHRA and CDR2 YSYEKL. This CDR3 contains 12 residues. The ends were cut back, 2 bases at V and 8 bases at J, with 9 bases in the middle. CDR3 loop: CASSQPSEGYTF. The CDR3 bases are TGCGCCAGCAGCCAACCTAGCGAGGGCTACACCTTC.

This sequence joins TRBV7-9 and TRBJ2-2; 10 bases line up with TRBD2. The ends lost 4 bases at V and 0 bases at J; junction bases unmatched: 14. The CDR3 runs to 20 residues. CDR1 and CDR2 (germline): SEHNR, FQNEAQ (reference sequence). CDR3 region: CASSSPTGLAPHANTGELFF. CDR3 bases: TGTGCCAGCAGCTCGCCGACGGGACTAGCGCCACACGCGAACACCGGGGAGCTGTTTTTT.

The table lists this clonotype with a few counts. V usage is TRBV9 and J usage is TRBJ2-7; D is uncertain. CDR1 and CDR2 (germline): SGDLS, YYNGEE. The V end lost 0 bases, the J end lost 6 bases, and 10 bases lay between the germline ends. The CDR3 is made up of 13 amino acids. The CDR3 region has the DNA TGTGCCAGCAGCGTAGAGCCCGTTACCGAGCAGTACTTC. Translation gives CASSVEPVTEQYF.